One sample yielded the 6 T cell receptor beta chains listed below, sequenced in a study of regulatory T cells in long-lasting Graves disease. Arm-PCR of CDR3 regions with iRepertoire HTBI primers generated TCR beta libraries. TCRdb used MiXCR to reprocess the multiplex PCR reads, holding one entry per CDR3 protein. The sample holds a few hundred thousand distinct CDR3 sequences, around 24% seen once. Time point here: persistent/refractory GD, antithyroid drugs over 5 years with positive TRAb. From PBMCs, RNA was extracted and then used to make the TCR library. Sequenced here: peripheral blood mononuclear cells (PBMCs), sampled when the disease was refractory, from a patient treated with antithyroid drugs. Receptors originate from a female donor with Graves disease.

This clonotype was recorded many times. CDR3 coding DNA: TGTGCCAGCAGTTTCACCCGGACAGGGAGGAACACTGAAGCTTTCTTT. Its translation is CASSFTRTGRNTEAFF. The chain uses TRBV28 and TRBJ1-1, with 8 bases that match TRBD1. V trimming: 3 bases; J trimming: 1 base; junction bases outside the gene matches: 7. The CDR3 contains 16 residues. Germline V lookup: CDR1 MDHEN, CDR2 SYDVKM.

V usage is TRBV20-1 and J usage is TRBJ2-7, with a tentative D call TRBD1 (6 bases). The CDR3 sequence is 13 residues long. The germline V gene has CDR1 DFQATT and CDR2 SNEGSKA (reference sequence). The germline V and J ends were trimmed by 4 bases and 3 bases, with 13 bases remaining between them. The CDR3 reads CSANPGAIYEQYF. The CDR3 DNA is TGCAGTGCTAACCCAGGGGCTATCTACGAGCAGTACTTC.

The gene calls are TRBV10-3 and TRBJ1-6; 8 bases map to TRBD1. Germline CDR1 reads ENHRY; CDR2 reads SYGVKD. Trimming at V came to 2 bases and at J to 9 bases, leaving 0 bases not matched to a gene. This CDR3 is 13 amino acids long. CDR3 coding DNA: TGTGCCATCAGTGAGGGACAGGGTTCACCCCTCCACTTT. Encoded protein: CAISEGQGSPLHF.

V is TRBV30 and J is TRBJ2-7, with unresolved D. The germline V gene encodes CDR1 GTSNPN and CDR2 SVGIG (reference sequence). Trimming took off 2 bases at V and 4 bases at J, with 9 bases between the two ends. The CDR3 has 12 amino acids. This CDR3 reads CAWSKGDYEQYF. CDR3 DNA sequence: TGTGCCTGGAGTAAAGGAGATTACGAGCAGTACTTC.

This clonotype was observed a few times. The J gene is TRBJ1-1, the V gene TRBV19; unclear D gene. The ends were cut back, 7 bases at V and 1 base at J, with 13 bases in the middle. The CDR3 covers 14 residues. Germline V CDR1 and CDR2: LNHDA, SQIVND (reference sequence). CDR3 region: CASKHHSSNTEAFF. CDR3 coding DNA: TGTGCCAGTAAACATCACAGTTCGAACACTGAAGCTTTCTTT.

The rearrangement links TRBV6-1 to TRBJ2-1; D is ambiguous. The CDR3 is 13 amino acids. V was cut by 5 bases and J by 7 bases, with 12 bases left in between. In germline, CDR1 is MNHNS, CDR2 SASEGT. The DNA of the CDR3 is TGTGCCAGCAGTTACGGTTCGAGGAATGAGCAGTTCTTC. Translated, it gives CASSYGSRNEQFF.